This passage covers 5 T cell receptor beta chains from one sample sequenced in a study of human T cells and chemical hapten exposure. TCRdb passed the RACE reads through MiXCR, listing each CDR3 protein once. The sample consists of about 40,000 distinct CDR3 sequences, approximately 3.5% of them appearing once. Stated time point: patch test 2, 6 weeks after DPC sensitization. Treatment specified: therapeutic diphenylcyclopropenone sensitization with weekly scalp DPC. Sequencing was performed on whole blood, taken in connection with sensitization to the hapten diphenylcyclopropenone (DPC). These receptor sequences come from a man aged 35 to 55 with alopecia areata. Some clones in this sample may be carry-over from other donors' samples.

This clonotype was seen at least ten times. For the CDR3, the DNA is TGTGCCAGCAGCCAGGGGAGTACTCTAGCGGGAGCATTCTTC. This sequence encodes CASSQGSTLAGAFF. The V and J genes are TRBV14 and TRBJ2-1; 10 bases fit TRBD2. This CDR3 is built from 14 residues. Germline V gene data show CDR1 as SGHDN and CDR2 as FVKESK. The V segment lost 3 bases and the J segment 16 bases; nucleotides outside the gene matches: 12.

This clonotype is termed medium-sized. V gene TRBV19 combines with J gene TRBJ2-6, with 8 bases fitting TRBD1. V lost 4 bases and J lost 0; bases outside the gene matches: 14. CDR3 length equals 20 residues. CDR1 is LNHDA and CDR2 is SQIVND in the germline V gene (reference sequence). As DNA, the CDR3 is TGTGCCAGTAGTAAAGGCCTAGGACAGGGTGATCTCTCTGGGGCCAACGTCCTGACTTTC. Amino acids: CASSKGLGQGDLSGANVLTF. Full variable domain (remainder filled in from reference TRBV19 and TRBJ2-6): DGGITQSPKYLFRKEGQNVTLSCEQNLNHDAMYWYRQDPGQGLRLIYYSQIVNDFQKGDIAEGYSVSREKKESFPLTVTSAQKNPTAFYLCASSKGLGQGDLSGANVLTFGAGSRLTVL.

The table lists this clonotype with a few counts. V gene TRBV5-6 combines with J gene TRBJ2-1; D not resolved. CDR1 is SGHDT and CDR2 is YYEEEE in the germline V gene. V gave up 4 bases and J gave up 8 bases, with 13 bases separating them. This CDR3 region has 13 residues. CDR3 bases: TGTGCCAGCAGCCTCCCGGACGCTCATGAGCAGTTCTTC. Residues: CASSLPDAHEQFF.

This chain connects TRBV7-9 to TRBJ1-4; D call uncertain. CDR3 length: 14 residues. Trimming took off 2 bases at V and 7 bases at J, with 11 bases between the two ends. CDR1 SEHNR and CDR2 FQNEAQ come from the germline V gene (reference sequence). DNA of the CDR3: TGTGCCAGCAGCTTATTACGGAACGGTGAAAAACTGTTTTTT. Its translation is CASSLLRNGEKLFF.

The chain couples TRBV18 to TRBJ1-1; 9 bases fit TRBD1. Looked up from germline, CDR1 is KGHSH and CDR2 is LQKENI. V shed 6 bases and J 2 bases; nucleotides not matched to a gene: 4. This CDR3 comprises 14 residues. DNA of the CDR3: TGTGCCAGCTCGGGACAGGGCTCCAACACTGAAGCTTTCTTT. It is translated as CASSGQGSNTEAFF.